In its sample, the clone carrying this T cell receptor beta chain was seen many times. The data originate from a study of low-dose radiotherapy and immunotherapy resistance in tumors. TRAV- and TRBV-specific primers, spanning alpha and beta chains, primed first-strand cDNA. TCRs were put through approximately 21 PCR cycles of amplification with Phusion. A constant-region primer and the V-primer adapter served as the primer pair. TCRdb reprocessed the reads with MiXCR, giving one entry per CDR3 protein. The sample contains around 80,000 distinct CDR3 sequences, over 15% of which appear only once. Time point of the sample: after trial treatment. Documented treatment: LDRT plus nivolumab, ipilimumab, low-dose cyclophosphamide and aspirin (RACIN trial). CDR1 and CDR2 (germline): MDHEN, SYDVKM. V was trimmed by 9 bases and J by 6 bases, leaving 21 bases between them. The length of the CDR3 is 15 residues.

The sequence was obtained from a male donor with prostate cancer. The V call is TRBV28, the J call TRBJ1-5; TRBD1 is a possible D gene (5 bases). Sequences were derived from PBMCs, sampled after low-dose radiotherapy plus immunotherapy. CDR3 sequence reads: CASSGRGEPAQPQHF. CDR3 nucleotides: TGTGCCAGTTCCGGGCGGGGGGAGCCTGCTCAGCCCCAGCATTTT.